Each of the 2 T cell receptor beta chains below was sequenced from the same sample in a study of control samples from healthy donors and cancer patients. Repertoires were generated with immunoSEQ multiplex PCR, while TCRdb's copy carries only in-frame clones and drops some. The data contain over 150,000 clones, approximately 90% of them singletons. The sample taken for sequencing was blood. The receptors come from a young man in good health.

The chain recombines TRBV10-3 with TRBJ1-4; D unresolved. Trimming took 2 bases from V and 6 from J, leaving 10 bases between them. This CDR3 contains 14 residues. Germline CDR1 reads ENHRY; CDR2 reads SYGVKD. CDR3 sequence: CAISEDKFDEKLFF. DNA of the CDR3: TGTGCCATCAGTGAGGACAAGTTTGATGAAAAACTGTTTTTT.

The rearrangement uses TRBV5-4 and TRBJ2-7; D might be TRBD1 (5 bases). Trimming removed 0 bases from V and 3 bases from J, with 10 bases in between. Looked up from germline, CDR1 is SGHNT and CDR2 is YYREEE (reference sequence). The CDR3 runs 14 residues. The CDR3 region has the DNA TGTGCCAGCAGCTTGGACAGGAACTTCTACGAGCAGTACTTC. Protein: CASSLDRNFYEQYF.